Sequencing of this TCR beta chain was carried out in a study of long-term antiretroviral therapy in people with HIV. Overall study results and limits: Relative to transplant donor controls, diversity remained lower despite increasing after ART.

Assay version v3.0 of immunoSEQ was used, and it was run at survey level. The table came from immunoSEQ multiplex PCR; TCRdb's copy has only in-frame clones and leaves some out. The table records 12,000 to 15,000 clones, 80% of them present only once. Trimming cost V 4 bases and J 1 base, with 20 bases left between them. Germline CDR1 reads SGHVS; CDR2 reads FQNEAQ. CDR3 size: 18 residues. Treatment for all HIV-infected participants took place in the United States. Concerning this clone: What it recognizes is unknown.

The input for sequencing was unsorted PBMCs, taken 3.2 years before starting antiretroviral therapy. The source of this sequence is a man aged 40-49 years with HIV. V and J are TRBV7-8 and TRBJ1-5, with no clear D. The CDR3, as DNA: TGTGCCAGCAGCTCAGACGGTCGGGAGATCAGGAGCAATCAGCCCCAGCATTTT. Its translation is CASSSDGREIRSNQPQHF.